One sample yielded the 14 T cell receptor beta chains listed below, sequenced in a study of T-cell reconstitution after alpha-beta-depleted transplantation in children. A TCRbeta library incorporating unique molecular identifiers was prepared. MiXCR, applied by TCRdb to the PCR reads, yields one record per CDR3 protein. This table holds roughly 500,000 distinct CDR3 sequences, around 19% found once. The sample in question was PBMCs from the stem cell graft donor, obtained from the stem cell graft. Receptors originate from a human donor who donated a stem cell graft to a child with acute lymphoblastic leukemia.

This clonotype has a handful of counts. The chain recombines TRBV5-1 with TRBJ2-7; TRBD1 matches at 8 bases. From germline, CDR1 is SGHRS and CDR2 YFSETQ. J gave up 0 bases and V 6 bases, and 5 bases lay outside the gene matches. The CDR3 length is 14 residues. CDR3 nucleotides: TGCGCCAGCATGTTTGGACAGGGCTCCTACGAGCAGTACTTC. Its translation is CASMFGQGSYEQYF. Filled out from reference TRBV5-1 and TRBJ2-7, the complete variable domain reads KAGVTQTPRYLIKTRGQQVTLSCSPISGHRSVSWYQQTPGQGLQFLFEYFSETQRNKGNFPGRFSGRQFSNSRSEMNVSTLELGDSALYLCASMFGQGSYEQYFGPGTRLTVT.

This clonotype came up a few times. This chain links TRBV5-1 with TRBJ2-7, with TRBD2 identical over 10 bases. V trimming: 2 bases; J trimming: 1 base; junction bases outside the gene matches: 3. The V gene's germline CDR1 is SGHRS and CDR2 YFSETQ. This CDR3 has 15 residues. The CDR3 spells CASSFSAGGSYEQYF. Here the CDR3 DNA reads TGCGCCAGCAGCTTCTCAGCGGGAGGGTCCTACGAGCAGTACTTC.

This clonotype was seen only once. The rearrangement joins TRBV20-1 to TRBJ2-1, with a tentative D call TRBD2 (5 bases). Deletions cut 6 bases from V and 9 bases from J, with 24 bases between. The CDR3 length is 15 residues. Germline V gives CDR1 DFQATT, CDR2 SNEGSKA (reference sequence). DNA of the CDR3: TGCAGTGCCCTTCACCCGGCCCGACTAATTATTGAGCAGTTCTTC. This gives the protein CSALHPARLIIEQFF.

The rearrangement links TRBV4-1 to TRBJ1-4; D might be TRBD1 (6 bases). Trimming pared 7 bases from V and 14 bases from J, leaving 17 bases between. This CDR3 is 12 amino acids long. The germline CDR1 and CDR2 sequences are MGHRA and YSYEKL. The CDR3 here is CASTTSVGQLFF. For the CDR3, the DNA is TGCGCCAGCACCACAAGTGTAGGACAGCTGTTTTTT.

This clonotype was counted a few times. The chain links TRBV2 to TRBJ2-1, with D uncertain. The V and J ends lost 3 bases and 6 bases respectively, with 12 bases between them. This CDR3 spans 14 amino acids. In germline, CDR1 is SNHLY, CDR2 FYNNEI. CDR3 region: CASSEIRSLNEQFF. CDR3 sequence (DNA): TGTGCCAGCAGTGAGATCAGGAGTCTCAATGAGCAGTTCTTC.

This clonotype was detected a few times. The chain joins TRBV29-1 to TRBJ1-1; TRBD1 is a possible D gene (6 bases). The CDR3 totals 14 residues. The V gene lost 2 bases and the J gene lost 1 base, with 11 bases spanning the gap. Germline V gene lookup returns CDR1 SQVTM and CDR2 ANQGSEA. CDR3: CSVEQVQGNTEAFF. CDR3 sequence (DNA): TGCAGCGTTGAACAAGTACAGGGGAACACTGAAGCTTTCTTT.

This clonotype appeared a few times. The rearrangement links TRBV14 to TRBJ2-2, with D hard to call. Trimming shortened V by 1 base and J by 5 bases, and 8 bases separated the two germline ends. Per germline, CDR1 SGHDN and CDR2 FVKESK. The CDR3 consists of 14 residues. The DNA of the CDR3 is TGTGCCAGCAGCCAAGTAAGAGTGACCGGGGAGCTGTTTTTT. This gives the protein CASSQVRVTGELFF.

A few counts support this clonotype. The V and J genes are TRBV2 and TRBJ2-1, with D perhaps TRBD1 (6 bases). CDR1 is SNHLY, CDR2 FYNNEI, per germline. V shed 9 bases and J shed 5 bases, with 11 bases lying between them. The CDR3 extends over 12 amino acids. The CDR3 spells CARDRFNNEQFF. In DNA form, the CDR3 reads TGTGCCAGAGACAGGTTTAACAATGAGCAGTTCTTC.

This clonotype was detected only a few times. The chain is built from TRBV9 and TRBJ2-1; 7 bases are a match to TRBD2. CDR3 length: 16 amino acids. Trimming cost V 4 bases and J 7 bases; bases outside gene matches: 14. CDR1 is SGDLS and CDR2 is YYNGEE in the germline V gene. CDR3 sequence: CASSSAGEPRGNEQFF. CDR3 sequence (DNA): TGTGCCAGCAGCTCCGCGGGGGAGCCGCGGGGAAATGAGCAGTTCTTC.

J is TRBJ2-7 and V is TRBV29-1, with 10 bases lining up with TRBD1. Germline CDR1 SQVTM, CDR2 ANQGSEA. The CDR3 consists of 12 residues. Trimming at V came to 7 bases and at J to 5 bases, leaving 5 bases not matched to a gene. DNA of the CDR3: TGCAGCGCTCGACAGGGGGCCCACGAGCAGTACTTC. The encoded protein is CSARQGAHEQYF.

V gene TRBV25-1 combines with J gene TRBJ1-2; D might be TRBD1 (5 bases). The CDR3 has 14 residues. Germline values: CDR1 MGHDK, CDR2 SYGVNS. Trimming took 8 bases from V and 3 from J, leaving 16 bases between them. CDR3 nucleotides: TGTGCCAGCGGGGACCCGACTTTAGACTATGGCTACACCTTC. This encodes CASGDPTLDYGYTF.

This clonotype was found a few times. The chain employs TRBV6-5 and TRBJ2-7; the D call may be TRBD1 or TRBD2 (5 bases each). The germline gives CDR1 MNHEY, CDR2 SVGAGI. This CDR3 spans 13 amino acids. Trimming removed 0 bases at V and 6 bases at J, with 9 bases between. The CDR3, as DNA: TGTGCCAGCAGTTACTCGACGAGGGGCGAGCAGTACTTC. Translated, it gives CASSYSTRGEQYF.

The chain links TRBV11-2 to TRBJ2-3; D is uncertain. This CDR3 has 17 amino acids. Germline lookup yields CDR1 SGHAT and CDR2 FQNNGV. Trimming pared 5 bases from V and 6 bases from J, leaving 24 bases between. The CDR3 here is CASSPESYTVSKDTQYF. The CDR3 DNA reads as TGTGCCAGCAGCCCCGAAAGCTACACAGTAAGCAAGGATACGCAGTATTTT. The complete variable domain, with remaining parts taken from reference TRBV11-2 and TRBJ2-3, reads EAGVAQSPRYKIIEKRQSVAFWCNPISGHATLYWYQQILGQGPKLLIQFQNNGVVDDSQLPKDRFSAERLKGVDSTLKIQPAKLEDSAVYLCASSPESYTVSKDTQYFGPGTRLTVL.

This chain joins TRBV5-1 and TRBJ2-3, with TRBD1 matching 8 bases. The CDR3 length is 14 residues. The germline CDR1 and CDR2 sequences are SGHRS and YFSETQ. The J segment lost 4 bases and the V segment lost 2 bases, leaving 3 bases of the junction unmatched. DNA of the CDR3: TGCGCCAGCAGCTTCGGACAGGGCCCAGATACGCAGTATTTT. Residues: CASSFGQGPDTQYF.